A selection of T cell receptor beta chains follows, all from one sample in a study of TIL therapy for anti-PD-1-resistant metastatic lung cancer. Clones were read by immunoSEQ multiplex PCR, and TCRdb kept only the in-frame ones, dropping some. The sample lists about 52,000 clones; less than 80% were seen once. This specimen was blood, taken at baseline. These receptors all come from a woman between 30 and 80 years old with non-small cell lung cancer. The CDR3 runs from the conserved cysteine through the conserved F or W. The order of the fields is V gene, D gene, clone size, J gene, CDR3 protein, CDR3 DNA. The D gene is left open where the match is weak. Clone size is not always given. Where it is, it says once, few, many or a class for expanded clones.

V: TRBV6-1
D: TRBD2
size: NA
J: TRBJ2-3
CDR3: CASREWRGATDTQYF
DNA: TGTGCCAGCAGGGAGTGGCGGGGGGCCACAGATACGCAGTATTTT

V: TRBV6-1
D: NA
size: NA
J: TRBJ2-7
CDR3: CASSDFYEQYF
DNA: TGTGCCAGCAGCGATTTTTACGAGCAGTACTTC

V: TRBV11-2
D: NA
size: NA
J: TRBJ2-2
CDR3: CASRGGGGAGELFF
DNA: TGTGCCAGCCGCGGAGGTGGAGGCGCCGGGGAGCTGTTTTTT

V: TRBV7-2
D: TRBD2
size: NA
J: TRBJ2-3
CDR3: CASSWGGGTDTQYF
DNA: TGTGCCAGCAGCTGGGGGGGAGGAACAGATACGCAGTATTTT

V: TRBV7-2
D: NA
size: NA
J: TRBJ2-1
CDR3: CASSLEVKNSYNEQFF
DNA: TGTGCCAGCAGCTTAGAAGTCAAAAACTCCTACAATGAGCAGTTCTTC

V: TRBV18
D: NA
size: NA
J: TRBJ2-1
CDR3: CASSPVWLAGNEQFF
DNA: TGTGCCAGCTCTCCTGTTTGGCTCGCGGGGAATGAGCAGTTCTTC

V: TRBV10-3
D: TRBD1
size: NA
J: TRBJ1-2
CDR3: CAISGDRGLGYGYTF
DNA: TGTGCCATCAGTGGTGACAGGGGGCTAGGCTATGGCTACACCTTC

V: TRBV4-2
D: TRBD2
size: few
J: TRBJ2-2
CDR3: CASSPFNWASGGVNKWVTGELFF
DNA: TGTGCCAGCAGCCCATTTAATTGGGCTAGCGGGGGGGTTAACAAGTGGGTAACCGGGGAGCTGTTTTTT

V: TRBV6-5
D: NA
size: NA
J: TRBJ1-1
CDR3: CASTGVMNTEAFF
DNA: TGTGCCAGCACCGGCGTTATGAACACTGAAGCTTTCTTT

V: TRBV4-2
D: TRBD2
size: NA
J: TRBJ2-2
CDR3: CASSQVGGGQTGELFF
DNA: TGTGCCAGCAGCCAAGTCGGCGGGGGGCAAACCGGGGAGCTGTTTTTT

V: TRBV6-5
D: NA
size: NA
J: TRBJ1-1
CDR3: CASSRGMNTEAFF
DNA: TGTGCCAGCAGTCGAGGGATGAACACTGAAGCTTTCTTT

V: TRBV5-1
D: NA
size: few
J: TRBJ2-7
CDR3: CASSSLATTTGEQYF
DNA: TGCGCCAGCAGCTCCCTTGCTACGACTACTGGAGAGCAGTACTTC

V: TRBV6-1
D: NA
size: NA
J: TRBJ2-3
CDR3: CASSEDRTHTDTQYF
DNA: TGTGCCAGCAGTGAAGACCGGACACATACAGATACGCAGTATTTT

V: TRBV6-5
D: NA
size: NA
J: TRBJ2-6
CDR3: CASSLSLPGANVLTF
DNA: TGTGCCAGCAGTCTTAGCCTCCCTGGGGCCAACGTCCTGACTTTC

V: TRBV5-1
D: NA
size: NA
J: TRBJ1-1
CDR3: CASSLALSNMNTEAFF
DNA: TGCGCCAGCAGCTTGGCCCTTTCTAACATGAACACTGAAGCTTTCTTT

V: TRBV29-1
D: TRBD1
size: NA
J: TRBJ2-7
CDR3: CSATGQESSYEQYF
DNA: TGCAGCGCTACAGGACAGGAGAGCTCCTACGAGCAGTACTTC

V: TRBV5-6
D: TRBD2
size: NA
J: TRBJ2-1
CDR3: CASSSDNLAGVYNEQFF
DNA: TGTGCCAGCAGCTCAGATAATCTAGCGGGGGTCTACAATGAGCAGTTCTTC